This T cell receptor beta chain emerged from a study of memory B cells and T cells in multiple sclerosis. Findings of the study overall: Shared clonotype counts depended on differing compartment clone-set sizes and were normalized.

Method: immunoSEQ multiplex PCR; TCRdb's copy keeps in-frame clones and lacks some. The table includes roughly 30,000 clones, about 83% detected once. A word on this clone: Its cognate antigen is unknown.

CFSE-dim autoproliferating and CFSE-high non-proliferating T cells from unstimulated culture were sequenced separately. Cultures began with approximately 52 million CFSE-labeled PBMCs, unstimulated for 7 to 8 days, with replicate wells pooled. PBMCs were labeled with around 0.5 uM CFSE and cultured without exogenous stimuli. The CDR3 is made up of 19 amino acids. The germline V gene encodes CDR1 SNHLY and CDR2 FYNNEI. With 3 bases clipped from V and 2 bases from J, the junction kept 17 bases outside the gene matches. The specimen was PBMCs from blood kept in culture. This sequence was found in a human donor with multiple sclerosis. The chain employs TRBV2 and TRBJ2-3; TRBD1 aligns across 7 bases. In DNA form, the CDR3 reads TGTGCCAGCAGTGAGCCGGGACAGCAACTTATCTCCGCCACAGATACGCAGTATTTT. It translates to CASSEPGQQLISATDTQYF.